A single sample is the source of the 30 T cell receptor beta chains below, sequenced in a study of siplizumab effects on memory and regulatory T cells. This table comes from immunoSEQ multiplex PCR, and its TCRdb copy is limited to in-frame clones, with some not included. The table includes more than 95,000 clones, nearly 95% detected once. The sample consisted of Tregs sorted from blood. Every receptor here comes from a human donor in good health.

The rearrangement links TRBV7-2 to TRBJ1-5, with no clear D. The CDR3 length is 12 residues. CDR1 is SGHTA and CDR2 is FQGNSA in the germline V gene. The germline V and J ends were trimmed by 5 bases and 6 bases, with 8 bases remaining between them. CDR3 sequence (DNA): TGTGCCAGCAGCCTTCTTTTTCAGCCCCAGCATTTT. This sequence encodes CASSLLFQPQHF.

The chain couples TRBV13 to TRBJ1-2, with D perhaps TRBD1 (5 bases). Looked up from germline, CDR1 is PRHDT and CDR2 is FYEKMQ (reference sequence). The CDR3 sequence is 15 residues long. Trimming stripped 3 bases from V and 8 bases from J, with 19 bases between. DNA for the CDR3: TGTGCCAGCAGCTTTCGGGACCTACCCCAGCGGGGCTACACCTTC. This gives the protein CASSFRDLPQRGYTF.

The chain links TRBV9 to TRBJ1-2; 7 bases are shared with TRBD1. Looked up from germline, CDR1 is SGDLS and CDR2 is YYNGEE. This CDR3 is built from 15 residues. Unmatched junction bases numbered 11, after V lost 3 bases and J lost 6 bases. The CDR3 loop is CASSADRVLRDGYTF. In DNA form, the CDR3 reads TGTGCCAGCAGCGCTGACAGGGTTCTTCGGGATGGCTACACCTTC.

V usage is TRBV7-9 and J usage is TRBJ2-3, with TRBD1 matching over 8 bases. The CDR3 runs to 14 residues. The V gene end was trimmed by 6 bases and the J gene end by 6 bases; junction bases not matched to a gene: 8. Germline V gene sequence: CDR1 SEHNR, CDR2 FQNEAQ (reference sequence). The CDR3 loop reads CASRGQDLSDTQYF. CDR3 DNA: TGTGCCAGCAGGGGACAGGACCTTTCGGATACGCAGTATTTT.

The genes are TRBV6-1 and TRBJ1-2, with D perhaps TRBD1 (6 bases). The CDR3 runs to 12 residues. CDR1 is MNHNS and CDR2 is SASEGT in the germline V gene. V shed 6 bases and J shed 8 bases, with 13 bases lying between them. The CDR3 protein is CASSIRGAGYTF. In nucleotides, the CDR3 is TGTGCCAGCAGCATACGGGGGGCAGGCTACACCTTC.

The DNA of the CDR3 is TGTGCCATCAGTGGACTAGCGGGTGGGAAATCCTACAATGAGCAGTTCTTC. As protein: CAISGLAGGKSYNEQFF. This chain joins TRBV10-3 and TRBJ2-1, with 10 nucleotides matching TRBD2. Germline loops: CDR1 ENHRY, CDR2 SYGVKD. This CDR3 has 17 residues. V trimming: 4 bases; J trimming: 1 base; junction bases outside the gene matches: 7.

This chain joins TRBV6-5 and TRBJ2-7; D unresolved. V dropped 5 bases and J dropped 8 bases, with 16 bases sitting between them. Germline CDR1 and CDR2: MNHEY and SVGAGI. There are 13 residues in the CDR3. The CDR3 DNA is TGTGCCAGCAGTAACCAAGGGTGGAGCAAGCAGTACTTC. It codes for CASSNQGWSKQYF.

This sequence joins TRBV7-9 and TRBJ1-2; D is possibly TRBD1 (5 bases). The CDR3 has 12 amino acids. Per the germline V gene, CDR1 is SEHNR and CDR2 is FQNEAQ (reference sequence). The DNA of the CDR3 is TGTAGCGCGGGGACGGCTAACTATGGCTACACCTTC. It yields the protein CSAGTANYGYTF.

V usage is TRBV12-5 and J usage is TRBJ1-4, with TRBD1 as a possible D gene (6 bases). The V end was cut by 1 base, the J end by 5 bases, with 14 bases between. This CDR3 contains 16 residues. Germline loops: CDR1 LGHNT, CDR2 FRNRAP. This chain's CDR3 is CASGLGWGRGNEKLFF. The CDR3 coding sequence is TGTGCTAGTGGTTTGGGATGGGGCAGGGGAAATGAAAAACTGTTTTTT. Variable domain in full (rest from reference TRBV12-5 and TRBJ1-4): DARVTQTPRHKVTEMGQEVTMRCQPILGHNTVFWYRQTMMQGLELLAYFRNRAPLDDSGMPKDRFSAEMPDATLATLKIQPSEPRDSAVYFCASGLGWGRGNEKLFFGSGTQLSVL.

The chain couples TRBV7-6 to TRBJ2-1, with 9 bases lining up with TRBD1. CDR1 is SGHVS, CDR2 FNYEAQ, per germline. The V segment lost 1 base and the J segment 6 bases; nucleotides outside the gene matches: 1. The CDR3 is 14 residues long. CDR3 residues: CASSLEGQGNEQFF. DNA for the CDR3: TGTGCCAGCAGCTTAGAGGGACAGGGCAATGAGCAGTTCTTC.

This clone was recorded once. The chain is built from TRBV25-1 and TRBJ1-1; D unclear. Germline V gene lookup returns CDR1 MGHDK and CDR2 SYGVNS. V was trimmed by 6 bases and J by 2 bases, leaving 4 bases between them. The CDR3 has 11 residues. The CDR3 is CASRLNTEAFF. In nucleotides, the CDR3 is TGTGCCAGCAGACTAAACACTGAAGCTTTCTTT.

This clone was observed once. The rearrangement joins TRBV9 to TRBJ1-2; possible D gene TRBD1, 5 bases. Trimming removed 0 bases from V and 4 bases from J, with 13 bases in between. This CDR3 has 15 residues. Germline values: CDR1 SGDLS, CDR2 YYNGEE. DNA of the CDR3: TGTGCCAGCAGCGTAGGGGGGTATGGGATCTATGGCTACACCTTC. It encodes CASSVGGYGIYGYTF.

V usage is TRBV5-1 and J usage is TRBJ1-2, with a tentative D call TRBD1 (5 bases). This CDR3 is built from 13 residues. Germline-derived CDR1 and CDR2 are SGHRS and YFSETQ. Trimming took off 4 bases at V and 4 bases at J, with 11 bases between the two ends. The CDR3 protein is CASSPRDLYGYTF. The CDR3 nucleotides read TGCGCCAGCAGCCCGAGGGACCTCTATGGCTACACCTTC.

The genes are TRBV4-3 and TRBJ2-1; 7 nucleotides line up with TRBD2. The V gene end was trimmed by 1 base and the J gene end by 8 bases; junction bases not matched to a gene: 23. Germline V gene sequence: CDR1 LGHNA, CDR2 YSLEER. This CDR3 comprises 20 residues. CDR3 in DNA: TGCGCCAGCAGCCAAGTCTTTCTTAGCGGGTTCTATAGGGTTCTATATGAGCAGTTCTTC. As protein: CASSQVFLSGFYRVLYEQFF.

This clone was observed a single time. The genes are TRBV20-1 and TRBJ2-5; D might be TRBD1 (5 bases). The germline V gene encodes CDR1 DFQATT and CDR2 SNEGSKA (reference sequence). The CDR3 loop spans 11 amino acids. V was clipped by 6 bases and J by 3 bases, with 8 bases between them. Written as DNA, the CDR3 is TGCAGTGCGTGGGGCAAAGAGACCCAGTACTTC. Its protein product is CSAWGKETQYF.

The chain combines TRBV7-2 with TRBJ1-2; 8 bases are shared with TRBD1. CDR3 length: 17 residues. CDR1 and CDR2 from the germline V gene are SGHTA and FQGNSA. Trimming cost V 2 bases and J 0 bases; bases outside gene matches: 8. CDR3 amino acids: CASSLTGRGHTNYGYTF. The CDR3 DNA follows: TGTGCCAGCAGCTTAACGGGCAGGGGGCACACTAACTATGGCTACACCTTC.

This clone appeared once. Written as DNA, the CDR3 is TGCAGCGGCCAGACTAGGGCGGGCACCGGGGAGCTGTTTTTT. Its protein is CSGQTRAGTGELFF. This chain joins TRBV29-1 and TRBJ2-2, with a tentative D call TRBD2 (6 bases). The germline V and J ends were trimmed by 7 bases and 4 bases, with 16 bases remaining between them. CDR3 length: 14 amino acids. CDR1 and CDR2 (germline): SQVTM, ANQGSEA.

The chain carries TRBV7-9 and TRBJ2-1; the match to TRBD1 covers 7 bases. The CDR3 length is 16 residues. Trimming cost V 5 bases and J 10 bases; bases outside gene matches: 17. Germline V lookup: CDR1 SEHNR, CDR2 FQNEAQ (reference sequence). The CDR3 protein is CASSPPGKARGQEQFF. The CDR3 coding sequence is TGTGCCAGCAGCCCACCCGGAAAGGCAAGGGGACAGGAGCAGTTCTTC.

In this sample, this clone turned up once. CDR3 region: CAIRLGGPGMNTEAFF. CDR3 bases: TGTGCCATCAGGTTAGGGGGACCTGGGATGAACACTGAAGCTTTCTTT. This rearrangement joins TRBV10-3 to TRBJ1-1; TRBD1 might be the D (6 bases). CDR1 ENHRY and CDR2 SYGVKD come from the germline V gene. The CDR3 extends over 16 amino acids. Trimming cost V 6 bases and J 0 bases, with 17 bases left between them.

V is TRBV29-1 and J is TRBJ1-2, with D tentatively TRBD1 (6 bases). The CDR3 is made up of 13 amino acids. The V end was cut by 6 bases, the J end by 0 bases, with 11 bases between. From germline, CDR1 is SQVTM and CDR2 ANQGSEA. The CDR3 is CSVRDKTNYGYTF. The CDR3 bases are TGCAGCGTCCGGGACAAAACTAACTATGGCTACACCTTC.

This chain uses TRBV25-1 with TRBJ2-2, with TRBD2 identical over 9 bases. V trimming: 5 bases; J trimming: 3 bases; junction bases outside the gene matches: 4. CDR1 MGHDK and CDR2 SYGVNS come from the germline V gene. The CDR3 spans 15 residues. The CDR3 region has the DNA TGTGCCAGCAGTCGCGGGGGGGCTTACACCGGGGAGCTGTTTTTT. It codes for CASSRGGAYTGELFF.

V is TRBV6-6 and J is TRBJ2-2; D possibly corresponds to TRBD2 (5 bases). The CDR3 consists of 15 residues. V lost 2 bases, J lost 3 bases, and 10 bases lay in between. Germline V CDR1 and CDR2: MNHNY, SVGAGI (reference sequence). The CDR3 nucleotides read TGTGCCAGCAGTTACGTGGGAGTGTACACCGGGGAGCTGTTTTTT. It is translated as CASSYVGVYTGELFF.

The V call is TRBV27, the J call TRBJ2-3; D tentatively reads TRBD1 or TRBD2 (6 bases each). Trimming removed 6 bases at V and 2 bases at J, with 15 bases between. The CDR3 has 15 amino acids. Germline CDR1 and CDR2: MNHEY and SMNVEV (reference sequence). The CDR3 spells CASSFPGGVTDTQYF. The CDR3, as DNA: TGTGCCAGCAGCTTCCCCGGGGGCGTCACAGATACGCAGTATTTT.

The genes are TRBV5-1 and TRBJ2-3, with 7 bases fitting TRBD1. This CDR3 is 13 amino acids long. CDR1 SGHRS and CDR2 YFSETQ come from the germline V gene. With 7 bases clipped from V and 4 bases from J, the junction kept 6 bases outside the gene matches. The CDR3 region has the DNA TGCGCCAGCGCGAAGGGGGCCGCAGATACGCAGTATTTT. Amino acid sequence: CASAKGAADTQYF.

The rearrangement links TRBV6-1 to TRBJ1-2; D is perhaps TRBD1 (6 bases). This CDR3 has 14 amino acids. Per the germline V gene, CDR1 is MNHNS and CDR2 is SASEGT. The germline V and J ends were trimmed by 0 bases and 4 bases, with 9 bases remaining between them. The CDR3 loop is CASSEAQGIYGYTF. In DNA form, the CDR3 reads TGTGCCAGCAGTGAAGCCCAGGGGATCTATGGCTACACCTTC.

This chain uses TRBV6-6 with TRBJ2-7, with unresolved D. With 3 bases removed from V and 2 bases from J, the gap between germline ends came to 11 bases. Germline CDR1 reads MNHNY; CDR2 reads SVGAGI (reference sequence). The CDR3 is 14 amino acids. The CDR3 sequence is CASSYRSDTYEQYF. The CDR3 DNA is TGTGCCAGCAGTTATCGTTCCGATACCTACGAGCAGTACTTC.

CDR3 protein: CASREDRAGANVLTF. The CDR3 bases are TGTGCCAGCAGAGAGGACAGGGCTGGGGCCAACGTCCTGACTTTC. This rearrangement joins TRBV2 to TRBJ2-6, with 8 bases fitting TRBD1. V dropped 6 bases and J dropped 2; count of bases not matched to a gene: 3. Per germline, CDR1 SNHLY and CDR2 FYNNEI. The CDR3 runs to 15 residues.

The rearrangement joins TRBV25-1 to TRBJ1-2; D unresolved. CDR3 size: 14 residues. V gave up 6 bases and J gave up 8 bases, with 19 bases separating them. From germline, CDR1 is MGHDK and CDR2 SYGVNS. This chain's CDR3 is CASRASTRNNGYTF. In DNA, the CDR3 is TGTGCCAGCAGGGCCTCGACGCGTAATAACGGCTACACCTTC.

The chain recombines TRBV30 with TRBJ1-4; a weak D match, TRBD1 (6 bases). The ends were cut back, 6 bases at V and 7 bases at J, with 21 bases in the middle. This CDR3 region has 15 residues. Germline loops: CDR1 GTSNPN, CDR2 SVGIG (reference sequence). CDR3 in amino acids: CACHDRGGLAEKLFF. The CDR3 DNA sequence: TGTGCCTGCCACGATAGGGGGGGGTTGGCTGAAAAACTGTTTTTT.

This chain links TRBV28 with TRBJ2-1; either TRBD1 or TRBD2 may supply D (5 bases each). V was trimmed by 4 bases and J by 13 bases, leaving 11 bases between them. The CDR3 spans 11 residues. Germline CDR1 reads MDHEN; CDR2 reads SYDVKM. The CDR3 loop is CASSSVGAQFF. CDR3 in DNA: TGTGCCAGCAGTTCTGTCGGGGCCCAGTTCTTC. Supplemented by reference TRBV28 and TRBJ2-1, the full variable domain reads DVKVTQSSRYLVKRTGEKVFLECVQDMDHENMFWYRQDPGLGLRLIYFSYDVKMKEKGDIPEGYSVSREKKERFSLILESASTNQTSMYLCASSSVGAQFFGPGTRLTVL.